This T cell receptor (beta chain) derives from a study of blood T cells in healthy people across ages (dated by TCRdb to between 2014 and 2017). In the study overall: Template switching captured roughly one uniquely barcoded TCR beta cDNA molecule per two T cells in model experiments. The study measured age-related changes in TCR beta repertoire diversity using deep sequencing normalized with unique cDNA molecular identifiers. The donors were divided into four age groups: young (average about 16 years), middle-aged (approximately 39), aged (roughly 60) and long-lived (roughly 82). To avoid experimental bias, donors of different ages were distributed randomly across sequencing lanes. Using the same blood draw, the study looked at two additional independent replicas of 1 million unique cDNA reads for two donors, one aged 18 to 30 and the other aged 80 or older. Overall study results and their limits: The CMV infection status of donors was not known, potentially confounding age-related changes in expanded clonotypes. Total diversity estimates from one million sequenced T cells were considered lower bounds and underestimates. Compared with the aged group, the long-lived group had more naive CD4+ T cells, fewer expanded clones and increased TCR diversity, a pattern suggesting age selection. Conclusive comparison of naive and antigen-experienced compartments was prevented by the profiling of bulk unsorted PBMCs. As age increased, observed TCR beta diversity per million T cells dropped in a roughly linear way, and a significant reduction was already evident by age 40. The percentage of naive T cells measured by flow cytometry correlated strongly with observed TCR beta diversity.

The library was generated by 5' RACE. Sequenced on an Illumina HiSeq 2500. The second PCR ran for roughly 7 to 12 cycles and used a J-beta primer mix along with a sample-barcoded 5' primer. A template-switch 5' adaptor carrying 12 random nucleotides introduced a unique molecular identifier onto each TCR beta cDNA molecule. Each sample yielded at least 3 million CDR3-containing paired-end reads. The Mint cDNA synthesis kit, primed by a TRBC-specific oligonucleotide, was used to synthesize first-strand cDNA from all RNA. Following uracil-DNA glycosylase treatment, all cDNA underwent a first 18-cycle PCR with the universal primers M1SS and BC2_uni_R. Under the source paper's analysis protocol: Normalization of each sample was performed by random selection of 1 million high-quality reads, each carrying a distinct molecular identifier. Instead of being binned into consensus sequences, reads with shared molecular identifiers were discarded. MiTCR, run with a Q25 quality threshold and the strictest error-elimination algorithm, handled CDR3 identification, clonotype clustering and error correction. A nonparametric unseen species model with Euler transformation was used to estimate a lower bound on total TCR beta diversity. The public sequencing data were trimmed at Q25 with fastp and processed into clonotypes with MiXCR by TCRdb, which kept only in-frame beta chains. Each entry merges the rows of one CDR3 protein and shows their most common DNA and genes. The V and J calls were not made by the authors but by TCRdb's processing. Across this sample there are hundreds of thousands of distinct CDR3 sequences, with 45% to 50% seen only once. Together, the top ten hold roughly 31% of the sample.

The CDR3, from cysteine to phenylalanine, totals 14 residues. Only the CDR3 portion is preserved as DNA: 42 bases, with reading frame beginning at the first base. V was cut back by 3 bases and J by 2 bases, leaving a gap of 9 bases between them. For CDR1 and CDR2, the germline V gene lists SGHTA and FQGNSA. Donors were a few dozen systemically healthy Caucasian individuals from Russia aged roughly 6 to 95 years. Around 10 milliliters of peripheral blood were collected from each donor into EDTA-treated Vacutainer tubes. Ficoll-Paque density-gradient centrifugation was used to isolate PBMCs, with at least 7 million obtained per sample. Trizol reagent was used to extract total RNA from the PBMCs, yielding at least 5 micrograms per sample. For every donor, an aliquot of PBMCs went through flow cytometry to measure the percentages of naive CD45RAhigh/CD27high T cells. This clonotype was recorded many times. The target of this receptor is not known. The sample holds no much larger clone one base away, and base qualities are not on file.

The chain uses TRBV7-2 and TRBJ2-3, with the D call perhaps TRBD1 or TRBD2, as 5 bases match in each case. This TCR was sampled from a woman in her sixties in good health. Sequencing was done on a sample of blood. The CDR3 protein is CASSFGTNTDTQYF. The DNA reads as follows: TGTGCCAGCAGCTTCGGGACCAACACAGATACGCAGTATTTT.